This TCR beta chain emerged from a study of OX40 agonist ivuxolimab in advanced cancers. Study as a whole: Dose-escalation patients' cancers were hepatocellular carcinoma, melanoma, renal cell or head and neck cancer. Allowance was made for prior anti-PD-1, anti-PD-L1 or anti-CTLA-4 therapy, and approximately 41% had some. Points from the study as a whole: Among the lowest levels of clonal expansion were found in partial responders at 0.1-3.0 mg/kg. Clonal expansion from baseline to week 6 occurred in both CD4+ and CD8+ T cells.

As for this clone: What it recognizes is unknown.

Germline CDR1 MNHEY, CDR2 SMNVEV (reference sequence). The CDR3 sequence is 13 residues long. Trimming shortened V by 5 bases and J by 3 bases, and 8 bases separated the two germline ends. Some clones are missing from TCRdb's copy, which holds only in-frame ones; the method was immunoSEQ multiplex PCR. The table records around 100,000 clones, more than 75% of them present only once. The sample in question was CD4+ or CD8+ T cells sorted from blood, obtained in a trial of the OX40 agonist ivuxolimab. The source of this sequence is an adult with an advanced solid tumor such as melanoma, head and neck, liver or kidney cancer. V and J are TRBV27 and TRBJ1-5; D possibly corresponds to TRBD1 (5 bases). In nucleotides, the CDR3 is TGTGCCAGCAGTCCGACAGACAATCAGCCCCAGCATTTT. This sequence encodes CASSPTDNQPQHF.